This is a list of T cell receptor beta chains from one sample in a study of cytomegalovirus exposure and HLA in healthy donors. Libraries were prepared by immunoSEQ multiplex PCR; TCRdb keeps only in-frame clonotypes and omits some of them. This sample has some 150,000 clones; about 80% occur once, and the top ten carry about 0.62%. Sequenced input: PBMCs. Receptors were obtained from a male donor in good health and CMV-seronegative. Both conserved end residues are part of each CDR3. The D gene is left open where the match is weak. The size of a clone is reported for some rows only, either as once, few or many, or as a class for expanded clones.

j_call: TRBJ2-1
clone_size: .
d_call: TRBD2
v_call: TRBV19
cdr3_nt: TGTGCCAGTAGTATAGATTCTGTGACTAGCGGAGATACCTACAATGAGCAGTTCTTC
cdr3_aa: CASSIDSVTSGDTYNEQFF

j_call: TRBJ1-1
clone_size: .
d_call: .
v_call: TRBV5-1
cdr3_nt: TGCGCCAGCACCTCGGGACAAAACACTGAAGCTTTCTTT
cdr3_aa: CASTSGQNTEAFF

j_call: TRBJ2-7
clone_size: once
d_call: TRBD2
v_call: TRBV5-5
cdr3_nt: TGTGCCAGCAGCTTGATGGGGACTAGCGGGGGTGAGGAGCAGTACTTC
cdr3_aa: CASSLMGTSGGEEQYF

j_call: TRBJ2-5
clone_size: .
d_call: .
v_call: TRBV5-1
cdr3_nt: TGCGCCAGCAGCTTGGGCGATTTTGCGGTAGCCCAGTACTTC
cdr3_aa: CASSLGDFAVAQYF

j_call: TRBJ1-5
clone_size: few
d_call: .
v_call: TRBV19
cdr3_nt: TGTGCCAGTAGTATTAAGGGGGACCAGCCCCAGCATTTT
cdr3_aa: CASSIKGDQPQHF

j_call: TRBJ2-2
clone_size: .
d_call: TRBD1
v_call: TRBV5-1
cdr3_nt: TGCGCCAGCAGTTTGACAGGGGGCGTTCTGGCCGGGGAGCTGTTTTTT
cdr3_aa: CASSLTGGVLAGELFF

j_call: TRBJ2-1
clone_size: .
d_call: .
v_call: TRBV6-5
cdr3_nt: TGTGCCAGCAGTTACTCGGAGTACAATGAGCAGTTCTTC
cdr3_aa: CASSYSEYNEQFF

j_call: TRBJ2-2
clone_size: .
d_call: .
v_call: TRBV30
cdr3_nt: TGTGCCTGGAGTGTAGGGGGCACCGGGGAGCTGTTTTTT
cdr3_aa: CAWSVGGTGELFF

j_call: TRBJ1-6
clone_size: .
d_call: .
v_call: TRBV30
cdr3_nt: TGTGCCTGGAGTGTAGTAACAGGCAACAATTCACCCCTCCACTTT
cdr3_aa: CAWSVVTGNNSPLHF

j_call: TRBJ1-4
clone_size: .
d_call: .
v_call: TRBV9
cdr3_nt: TGTGCCAGCAGCGCCTCCCCCACTAATGAAAAACTGTTTTTT
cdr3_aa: CASSASPTNEKLFF

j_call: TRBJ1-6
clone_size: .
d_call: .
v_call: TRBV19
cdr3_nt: TGTGCCAGCTCGGACAGAAATTCACCCCTCCACTTT
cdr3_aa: CASSDRNSPLHF

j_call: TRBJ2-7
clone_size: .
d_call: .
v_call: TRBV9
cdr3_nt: TGTGCCAGCAGCGCGAATGGAGAAAACGAGCAGTACTTC
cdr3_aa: CASSANGENEQYF

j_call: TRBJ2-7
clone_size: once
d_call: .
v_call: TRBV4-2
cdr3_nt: TGTGCCAGCAGCCAAGTGGCAGGGCAGTACACCTACGAGCAGTACTTC
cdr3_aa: CASSQVAGQYTYEQYF

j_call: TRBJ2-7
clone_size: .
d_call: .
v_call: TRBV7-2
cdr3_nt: TGCGCCAGCAGCTTAGGGCTCGTCCTCTCCTACGAGCAGTACTTC
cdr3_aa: CASSLGLVLSYEQYF

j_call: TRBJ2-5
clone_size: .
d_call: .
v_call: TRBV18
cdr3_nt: TGTGCCAGCTCGTCAGAGGGAACTTTAGAGCAGTACTTC
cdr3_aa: CASSSEGTLEQYF

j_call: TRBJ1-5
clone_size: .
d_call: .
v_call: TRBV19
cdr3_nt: TGTGCCAGTAGCGTGAGATTAGGCAATCAGCCCCAGCATTTT
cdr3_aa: CASSVRLGNQPQHF

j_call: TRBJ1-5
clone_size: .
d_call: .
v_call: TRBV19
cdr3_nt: TGTGCCAGTAAACAGGGAAATCAGCCCCAGCATTTT
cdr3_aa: CASKQGNQPQHF

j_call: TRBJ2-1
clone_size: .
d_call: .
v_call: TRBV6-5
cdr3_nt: TGTGCCAGCAGAAGGGGATCCTACAATGAGCAGTTCTTC
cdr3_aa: CASRRGSYNEQFF

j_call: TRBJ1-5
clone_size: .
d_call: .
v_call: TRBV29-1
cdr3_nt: TGCAGCGTTGGACAGGATAATCAGCCCCAGCATTTT
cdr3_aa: CSVGQDNQPQHF

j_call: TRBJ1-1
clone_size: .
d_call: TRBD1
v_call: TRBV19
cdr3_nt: TGTGCCAGTAGTTTCCAGGACAGGGCCACTGAAGCTTTCTTT
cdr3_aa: CASSFQDRATEAFF

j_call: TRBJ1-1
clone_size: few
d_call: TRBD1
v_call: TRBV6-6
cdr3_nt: TGTGCCAGCAGACTGGGACAGGGGAGCCGGGGAGCTTTCTTT
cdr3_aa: CASRLGQGSRGAFF

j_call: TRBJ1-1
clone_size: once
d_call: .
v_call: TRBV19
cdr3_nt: TGTGCCAGTGCCGAATCCGGGGAAGCTTTCTTT
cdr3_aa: CASAESGEAFF

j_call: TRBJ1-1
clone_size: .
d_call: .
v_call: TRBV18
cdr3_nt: TGTGCCAGCTCCCCCCGAGCGATCCAGAACACTGAAGCTTTCTTT
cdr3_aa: CASSPRAIQNTEAFF

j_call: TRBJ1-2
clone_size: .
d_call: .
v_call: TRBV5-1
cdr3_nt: TGCGCCAGCAGCCCTGCCGGGACTGCCAACTATGGCTACACCTTC
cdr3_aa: CASSPAGTANYGYTF

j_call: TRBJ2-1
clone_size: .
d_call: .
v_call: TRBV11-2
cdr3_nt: TGTGCCAGCAGCTTAGTCAGAGGGAAAGGCAATGAGCAGTTCTTC
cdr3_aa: CASSLVRGKGNEQFF

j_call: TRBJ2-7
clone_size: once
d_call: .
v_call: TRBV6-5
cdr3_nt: TGTGCCAGCAGTTTTGCGGGGAACGAGCAGTACTTC
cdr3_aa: CASSFAGNEQYF

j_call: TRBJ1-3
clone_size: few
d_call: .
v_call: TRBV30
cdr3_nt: TGTGCCTGGAGTCCGCGTTGGGGGGGGATCGATGGAAACACCATATATTTT
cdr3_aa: CAWSPRWGGIDGNTIYF

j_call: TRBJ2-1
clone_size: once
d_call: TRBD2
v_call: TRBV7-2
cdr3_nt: TGTGCCAGCAGCTCCCCTTTCGGGAGGGCCTACAATGAGCAGTTCTTC
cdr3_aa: CASSSPFGRAYNEQFF

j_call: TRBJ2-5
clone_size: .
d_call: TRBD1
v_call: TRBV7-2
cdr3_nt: TGTGCCAGCAGCTTAGCCCTGGACAGGGGTATCAAAGAGACCCAGTACTTC
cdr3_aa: CASSLALDRGIKETQYF